The clone carrying this T cell receptor beta chain was detected many times. Its antigen is still unknown. This entry is derived from a study of T-cell reconstitution after alpha-beta-depleted transplantation in children. CDR3 size: 15 residues. Trimming removed 3 bases from V and 6 bases from J, with 17 bases in between. For TCRbeta, the library was prepared with unique molecular identifiers. One entry per CDR3 protein, called by TCRdb with MiXCR from the PCR reads. Of hundreds of thousands of distinct CDR3 sequences detected, under 15% appear once; the ten largest clones hold 0.79%. Findings and caveats of the study: Newly generated T cells supplied most T-cell counts and diversity one year post-transplant.

The receptor was derived from a girl aged 2-10 years with congenital amegakaryocytic thrombocytopenia, due to receive a stem cell transplant. The chain employs TRBV12-3 or TRBV12-4 and TRBJ1-2, with D possibly TRBD1 on 6 matching bases. The source was PBMCs, collected before TCRalphabeta/CD19-depleted stem cell transplant. The CDR3 loop reads CASSFGRGLFDGYTF. Here the CDR3 DNA reads TGTGCCAGCAGTTTCGGCAGGGGCCTCTTCGATGGCTACACCTTC.